This paragraph reports one T cell receptor (beta chain). This sample was included in a study of shared clonotypes between healthy human individuals. Study context: In total, the donors were a couple of women and a few men aged 18 to 49.

V lost 5 bases to trimming and J lost 6 bases; unmatched junction nucleotides: 7. The CDR3 covers 14 residues. In germline, CDR1 is LNHDA, CDR2 SQIVND (reference sequence). Clones were read by immunoSEQ multiplex PCR, and TCRdb kept only the in-frame ones, dropping some. The table lists about 490,000 clones, about three quarters of them singletons, with over 10% in the top ten. The gene calls are TRBV19 and TRBJ1-5, with TRBD1 identical over 7 bases. The sequencing input was PBMCs. This TCR derives from a woman aged 40 to 50 in good health. Some clones in this sample may be carry-over from other donors' samples. The CDR3 DNA reads TGTGCCAGTAGTCCTAACAGGGGTTTTCAGCCCCAGCATTTT. This sequence encodes CASSPNRGFQPQHF.